Listed here are 26 T cell receptor beta chains from one sample, sequenced in a study of blood T cells in healthy people across ages. With a J-beta primer mix and a sample-barcoded 5' primer, a second PCR ran about 7 to 12 cycles. MiXCR, applied by TCRdb to the 5' RACE reads, yields one record per CDR3 protein. Of about a million distinct CDR3 sequences listed, around 49% are singletons. Specimen: blood. All receptors derive from a man aged 25 to 40 in good health.

This clonotype was picked up many times. The chain joins TRBV3-1 to TRBJ2-4; D perhaps matches TRBD2 (5 bases). The CDR3 loop spans 15 amino acids. Germline values: CDR1 LGHDT, CDR2 YNNKEL (reference sequence). The ends were cut back, 4 bases at V and 0 bases at J, with 10 bases in the middle. The CDR3 coding sequence is TGTGCCAGCAGCCCCCGGACTGGAGCCAAAAACATTCAGTACTTC. Translated, it gives CASSPRTGAKNIQYF.

V gene TRBV9 combines with J gene TRBJ1-2; 8 bases align to TRBD1. The CDR3 extends over 16 amino acids. Germline V gene sequence: CDR1 SGDLS, CDR2 YYNGEE. V shed 4 bases, J shed 2 bases, and the junction held 10 bases outside the gene matches. CDR3 nucleotides: TGTGCCAGCAGCCCGAGTTCAGGGGGCTTAAACTATGGCTACACCTTC. Translation: CASSPSSGGLNYGYTF. The full variable domain, completed using reference TRBV9 and TRBJ1-2, is DSGVTQTPKHLITATGQRVTLRCSPRSGDLSVYWYQQSLDQGLQFLIQYYNGEERAKGNILERFSAQQFPDLHSELNLSSLELGDSALYFCASSPSSGGLNYGYTFGSGTRLTVV.

In regard to this clonotype: Given a much more abundant clone one base away, this may be a read error. The chain recombines TRBV11-2 with TRBJ2-3; D possibly corresponds to TRBD2 (5 bases). Germline loops: CDR1 SGHAT, CDR2 FQNNGV. This CDR3 has 14 residues. DNA for the CDR3: TGTGCCAGCAGCGTAGAGGGCCGAGTCGATACGCAGTATTTT. It specifies CASSVEGRVDTQYF.

This chain connects TRBV10-3 to TRBJ1-1, with D possibly matching TRBD1 (6 bases). CDR1 and CDR2 (germline): ENHRY, SYGVKD. Trimming took off 10 bases at V and 4 bases at J, with 13 bases between the two ends. The CDR3 is made up of 12 amino acids. The DNA of the CDR3 is TGTGCCACGTGGAGGGGGGGCACTGAAGCTTTCTTT. Encoded protein: CATWRGGTEAFF.

The chain has TRBV7-8 and TRBJ1-1; D ambiguous. CDR3 size: 13 residues. The germline CDR1 and CDR2 sequences are SGHVS and FQNEAQ. The V end was cut by 1 base, the J end by 3 bases, with 6 bases between. The CDR3 DNA is TGTGCCAGCAGCTTAGTAATGGACACTGAAGCTTTCTTT. Translated, it gives CASSLVMDTEAFF.

This clonotype was seen only once. This rearrangement joins TRBV15 to TRBJ2-2; 11 bases agree with TRBD2. Germline loops: CDR1 LNHNV, CDR2 YYDKDF (reference sequence). J gave up 5 bases and V 3 bases, and 2 bases lay outside the gene matches. CDR3 length equals 15 residues. The CDR3 reads CATSRGLAETGELFF. The CDR3 DNA reads TGTGCCACCAGCAGGGGACTAGCGGAGACCGGGGAGCTGTTTTTT.

The chain uses TRBV12-3 or TRBV12-4 and TRBJ2-3, with D possibly being TRBD1 (5 bases). Trimming pared 6 bases from V and 6 bases from J, leaving 7 bases between. The CDR3 spans 11 residues. Written as DNA, the CDR3 is TGTGCCAGCAGAAGACAGGATACGCAGTATTTT. This gives the protein CASRRQDTQYF.

V gene TRBV28 combines with J gene TRBJ2-5; a weak D match, TRBD2 (6 bases). The V end was cut by 7 bases, the J end by 7 bases, with 13 bases between. The CDR3 is made up of 12 amino acids. The germline gives CDR1 MDHEN, CDR2 SYDVKM. CDR3 nucleotide sequence: TGTGCCAGCACTGAGTTGGGAGGGACCCAGTACTTC. Residues: CASTELGGTQYF.

As for this clonotype: An end of the junction does not agree with germline; a read error may underlie this. This rearrangement joins TRBV27 to TRBJ1-2, with D perhaps matching TRBD1 (5 bases). Germline V gene data show CDR1 as MNHEY and CDR2 as SMNVEV (reference sequence). The CDR3 runs to 14 residues. This chain's CDR3 is CASSLSPGLRGYTF. The CDR3 nucleotides are TGTGCCAGCAGTTTATCGCCAGGGTTGCGAGGCTACACCTTT.

The chain combines TRBV10-3 with TRBJ2-3; 10 bases map to TRBD2. Germline-derived CDR1 and CDR2 are ENHRY and SYGVKD. This CDR3 contains 16 residues. V shed 10 bases, J shed 2 bases, and the junction held 12 bases outside the gene matches. This CDR3 is CATRARLAGPTDTQYF. The CDR3 DNA reads as TGTGCCACCCGAGCTCGACTAGCGGGCCCCACAGATACGCAGTATTTT.

This clonotype was picked up a small number of times. A much larger clone lies one base from this, so it may be a read error. This chain uses TRBV10-3 with TRBJ2-5; D gene uncertain. This CDR3 spans 14 amino acids. The germline V gene encodes CDR1 ENHRY and CDR2 SYGVKD. Trimming took off 0 bases at V and 11 bases at J, with 16 bases between the two ends. The CDR3 region has the DNA TGTGCCATCAGTGAGTCGGGATCCTATAATGAGCAGTACTTC. Its translation: CAISESGSYNEQYF.

There are a few counts of this clonotype. Here the CDR3 reads CASSQDGGSSSYNSPLHF. The CDR3 bases are TGCGCCAGCAGCCAAGATGGGGGGAGTTCCTCCTATAATTCACCCCTCCACTTT. This sequence joins TRBV4-3 and TRBJ1-6, with a tentative D call TRBD1 (5 bases). The length of the CDR3 is 18 residues. V lost 0 bases and J 0 bases, leaving 12 bases between the germline ends. In germline, CDR1 is LGHNA, CDR2 YSLEER.

J is TRBJ2-7 and V is TRBV28; 10 bases are shared with TRBD2. The CDR3 loop spans 16 amino acids. The V and J ends lost 5 bases and 0 bases, in that order; junction bases with no gene match: 7. The germline V gene encodes CDR1 MDHEN and CDR2 SYDVKM. In DNA form, the CDR3 reads TGTGCCAGCAGTGAACCGGGACTAGCGAGCTCCTACGAGCAGTACTTC. This translates into CASSEPGLASSYEQYF.

Regarding this clonotype: This may come from a read error, since a much larger clone is one base off. The chain employs TRBV27 and TRBJ2-1; D might be TRBD1 (5 bases). The CDR3 is made up of 13 amino acids. Looked up from germline, CDR1 is MNHEY and CDR2 is SMNVEV (reference sequence). The V gene lost 6 bases and the J gene lost 6 bases, with 12 bases spanning the gap. CDR3 loop: CASRWARGNEQFF. The CDR3 bases are TGTGCCAGCAGGTGGGCAAGGGGCAATGAGCAGTTCTTC.

This clonotype was counted between two and nine times. The V and J genes are TRBV20-1 and TRBJ2-3; a weak D match, TRBD2 (5 bases). Looked up from germline, CDR1 is DFQATT and CDR2 is SNEGSKA (reference sequence). Trimming left V 7 bases short and J 0 bases short, with 8 bases between. CDR3 size: 12 residues. The CDR3 DNA is TGCAGTGTCAGGACTAGCACAGATACGCAGTATTTT. Translating it yields CSVRTSTDTQYF.

This clonotype was seen a few times. The rearrangement joins TRBV2 to TRBJ2-7; 8 bases fit TRBD1. Germline lookup yields CDR1 SNHLY and CDR2 FYNNEI. The CDR3 runs to 15 residues. The trim removed 2 bases at V and 0 bases at J, leaving 3 bases unmatched. The CDR3 DNA is TGTGCCAGCAGTGAACAGGGGGCCGTCTCCTACGAGCAGTACTTC. Amino acids: CASSEQGAVSYEQYF.

V and J are TRBV28 and TRBJ2-3; 7 bases align to TRBD2. Germline V gene lookup returns CDR1 MDHEN and CDR2 SYDVKM. Germline trimming cut 2 bases from V and 2 bases from J; bases unmatched to any gene: 4. The CDR3 covers 15 residues. The CDR3 nucleotides read TGTGCCAGCAGTTTAGGGGGGGTACCCACAGATACGCAGTATTTT. Translating gives CASSLGGVPTDTQYF.

This clonotype was observed a handful of times. The CDR3 loop is CASSGLAGGRTDTQYF. CDR3 sequence (DNA): TGTGCCAGCAGTGGACTGGCGGGGGGCCGCACAGATACGCAGTATTTT. This chain joins TRBV12-3 or TRBV12-4 and TRBJ2-3, with 8 bases matching TRBD2. V dropped 5 bases and J dropped 1; count of bases not matched to a gene: 8. CDR3 length: 16 amino acids.

The table lists this clonotype with a few counts. The chain combines TRBV11-1 with TRBJ2-7; D is uncertain. Trimming cost V 5 bases and J 0 bases, with 14 bases left between them. Germline values: CDR1 SGHAT, CDR2 FQDESV (reference sequence). The CDR3 runs 15 residues. In DNA form, the CDR3 reads TGTGCCAGCAGCCCTCGGACGGAGAGCTCCTACGAGCAGTACTTC. The encoded protein is CASSPRTESSYEQYF.

V and J are TRBV6-6 and TRBJ1-1; TRBD1 matches at 8 bases. There are 14 residues in the CDR3. Germline CDR1 is MNHNY and CDR2 is SVGAGI (reference sequence). The V and J ends lost 6 bases and 2 bases, in that order; junction bases with no gene match: 5. CDR3 protein: CASRETGANTEAFF. CDR3 DNA sequence: TGTGCCAGCAGGGAGACAGGGGCAAACACTGAAGCTTTCTTT.

For this clonotype: Its ends do not fully match the called genes, so a read error is possible. V gene TRBV12-3 or TRBV12-4 combines with J gene TRBJ2-1; 7 bases are a match to TRBD2. CDR3 length: 15 residues. DNA of the CDR3: TGTGCCGGCAGTTTAAGGAGCGGGGCTTACAATGAGCAGTTCTTC. As protein: CAGSLRSGAYNEQFF.

The chain recombines TRBV20-1 with TRBJ1-1, with TRBD1 as a possible D gene (6 bases). Per the germline V gene, CDR1 is DFQATT and CDR2 is SNEGSKA (reference sequence). The germline V and J ends were trimmed by 1 base and 4 bases, with 10 bases remaining between them. The CDR3 totals 13 residues. In DNA, the CDR3 is TGCAGTGCTAGAGGGGGGGCGGTCACTGAAGCTTTCTTT. This translates into CSARGGAVTEAFF.

The chain couples TRBV6-6 to TRBJ2-5; the D call may be TRBD1 or TRBD2 (6 bases each). Germline CDR1 is MNHNY and CDR2 is SVGAGI (reference sequence). The CDR3 contains 14 residues. The V gene lost 4 bases and the J gene lost 4 bases, with 13 bases spanning the gap. The CDR3 spells CASSSGGGGETQYF. CDR3 in DNA: TGTGCCAGCAGTTCCGGGGGCGGTGGAGAGACCCAGTACTTC.

This clonotype has just a few counts. V and J are TRBV7-9 and TRBJ2-7, with D possibly matching TRBD1 (6 bases). Between the trimmed V and J ends, which lost 2 bases and 6 bases, there was a span of 11 bases. Germline CDR1 is SEHNR and CDR2 is FQNEAQ (reference sequence). This CDR3 comprises 13 residues. CDR3 amino acids: CASSLMDSSEQYF. CDR3 bases: TGTGCCAGCAGCTTAATGGACAGTTCCGAGCAGTACTTC.

In this sample, this clonotype turned up a few times. J is TRBJ1-1 and V is TRBV5-1, with 10 nucleotides matching TRBD1. The CDR3 has 14 residues. Trimming removed 4 bases from V and 6 bases from J; junction bases left unmatched: 6. Per germline, CDR1 SGHRS and CDR2 YFSETQ. CDR3 in amino acids: CASSPGQGWSEAFF. The CDR3 DNA reads as TGCGCCAGCAGCCCGGGACAGGGGTGGTCTGAAGCTTTCTTT.

This chain joins TRBV6-5 and TRBJ1-2, with TRBD1 as a possible D gene (5 bases). Looked up from germline, CDR1 is MNHEY and CDR2 is SVGAGI. V lost 7 bases and J 3 bases, leaving 9 bases between the germline ends. The CDR3 runs 12 residues. The CDR3 DNA is TGTGCCAGCATGCAGGGTGACTATGGCTACACCTTC. Protein sequence: CASMQGDYGYTF.